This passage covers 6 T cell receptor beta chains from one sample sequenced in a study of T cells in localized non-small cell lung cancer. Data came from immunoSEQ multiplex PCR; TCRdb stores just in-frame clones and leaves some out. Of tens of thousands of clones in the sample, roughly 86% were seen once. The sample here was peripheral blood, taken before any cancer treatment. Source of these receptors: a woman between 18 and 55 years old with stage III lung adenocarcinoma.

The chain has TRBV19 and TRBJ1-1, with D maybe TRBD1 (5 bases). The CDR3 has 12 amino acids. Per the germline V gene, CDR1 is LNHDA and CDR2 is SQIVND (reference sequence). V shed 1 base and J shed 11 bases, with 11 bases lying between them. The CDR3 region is CASSIGGVSAFF. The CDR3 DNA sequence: TGTGCCAGTAGTATAGGGGGGGTAAGTGCTTTCTTT.

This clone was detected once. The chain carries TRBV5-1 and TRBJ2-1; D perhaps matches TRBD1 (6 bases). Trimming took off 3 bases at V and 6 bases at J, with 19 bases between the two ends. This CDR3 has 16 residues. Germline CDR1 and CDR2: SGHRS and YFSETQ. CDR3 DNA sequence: TGCGCCAGCAGCTCAAGTACAGGGAGAGTAAGCAATGAGCAGTTCTTC. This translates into CASSSSTGRVSNEQFF.

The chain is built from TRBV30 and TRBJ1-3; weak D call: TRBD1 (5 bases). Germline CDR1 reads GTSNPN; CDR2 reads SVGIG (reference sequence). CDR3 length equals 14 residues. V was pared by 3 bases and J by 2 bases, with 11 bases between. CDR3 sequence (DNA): TGTGCCTGGAGGGGGGACTTTCCTGGAAACACCATATATTTT. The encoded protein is CAWRGDFPGNTIYF. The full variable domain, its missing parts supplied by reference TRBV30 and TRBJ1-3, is SQTIHQWPATLVQPVGSPLSLECTVEGTSNPNLYWYRQAAGRGLQLLFYSVGIGQISSEVPQNLSASRPQDRQFILSSKKLLLSDSGFYLCAWRGDFPGNTIYFGEGSWLTVV.

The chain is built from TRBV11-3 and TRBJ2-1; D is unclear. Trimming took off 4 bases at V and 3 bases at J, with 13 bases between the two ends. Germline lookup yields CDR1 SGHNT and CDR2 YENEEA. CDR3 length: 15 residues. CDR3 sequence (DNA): TGTGCCAGCAGCTCCTTCGGTGGAGACTACAATGAGCAGTTCTTC. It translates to CASSSFGGDYNEQFF. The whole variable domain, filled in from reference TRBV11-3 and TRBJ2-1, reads EAGVVQSPRYKIIEKKQPVAFWCNPISGHNTLYWYLQNLGQGPELLIRYENEEAVDDSQLPKDRFSAERLKGVDSTLKIQPAELGDSAVYLCASSSFGGDYNEQFFGPGTRLTVL.

As DNA, the CDR3 is TGCGCCCCTAAGCCGGGATGGGAAAAAAACATTCAGTACTTC. This sequence encodes CAPKPGWEKNIQYF. V gene TRBV10-1 combines with J gene TRBJ2-4; D is perhaps TRBD2 (5 bases). Germline CDR1 reads WNHNN; CDR2 reads SYGVQD (reference sequence). The CDR3 has 14 residues. The germline V and J ends were trimmed by 11 bases and 4 bases, with 18 bases remaining between them.

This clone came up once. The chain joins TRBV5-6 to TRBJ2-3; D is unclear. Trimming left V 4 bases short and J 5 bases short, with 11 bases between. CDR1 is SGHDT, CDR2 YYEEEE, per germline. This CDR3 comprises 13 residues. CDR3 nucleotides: TGTGCCAGCAGCCCCGCTCCCGAAGATACGCAGTATTTT. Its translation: CASSPAPEDTQYF.